Below are 32 T cell receptor beta chains sequenced from a single sample in a study of cytomegalovirus exposure and HLA in healthy donors. TCRdb's copy holds only in-frame clones and misses some; the assay was immunoSEQ multiplex PCR. The repertoire includes around 150,000 clones, about 82% of them detected once, and about 2% sits in the top ten. The sample comprised PBMCs. The receptors come from a man aged 30-40 years in good health and CMV-seropositive.

The rearrangement joins TRBV5-1 to TRBJ1-4; no firm D call. V lost 0 bases, J lost 6 bases, and 12 bases lay in between. Germline CDR1 is SGHRS and CDR2 is YFSETQ. The CDR3 spans 15 residues. CDR3 sequence (DNA): TGCGCCAGCAGCTTGGTGCTTTCCAGCGATGAAAAACTGTTTTTT. Translation: CASSLVLSSDEKLFF.

This chain uses TRBV19 with TRBJ1-1, with D hard to call. CDR3 length: 15 residues. The germline CDR1 and CDR2 sequences are LNHDA and SQIVND (reference sequence). V dropped 5 bases and J dropped 0 bases, with 13 bases sitting between them. CDR3 nucleotide sequence: TGTGCCAGTAGTTTCTGGCAGTCCTTGAACACTGAAGCTTTCTTT. This translates into CASSFWQSLNTEAFF.

This chain connects TRBV7-3 to TRBJ2-3, with D perhaps TRBD1 (5 bases). The CDR3 extends over 14 amino acids. CDR1 and CDR2 from the germline V gene are SGHTA and FQGTGA. The V end was cut by 5 bases, the J end by 1 base, with 10 bases between. The CDR3 here is CASSPDTGTDTQYF. The DNA of the CDR3 is TGTGCCAGCAGCCCGGACACCGGCACAGATACGCAGTATTTT.

This chain connects TRBV7-8 to TRBJ2-7, with 7 bases lining up with TRBD2. V lost 5 bases to trimming and J lost 6 bases; unmatched junction nucleotides: 13. Germline loops: CDR1 SGHVS, CDR2 FQNEAQ. This CDR3 is built from 15 residues. CDR3 coding DNA: TGTGCCAGCAGCCCTCTCGGGGGGACGGGGGGCGAGCAGTACTTC. Its translation is CASSPLGGTGGEQYF. Full variable domain (rest looked up from reference TRBV7-8 and TRBJ2-7): GAGVSQSPRYKVAKRGQDVALRCDPISGHVSLFWYQQALGQGPEFLTYFQNEAQLDKSGLPSDRFFAERPEGSVSTLKIQRTQQEDSAVYLCASSPLGGTGGEQYFGPGTRLTVT.

This chain uses TRBV10-3 with TRBJ2-7, with a tentative D call TRBD2 (6 bases). This CDR3 is built from 14 residues. The V end was cut by 6 bases, the J end by 5 bases, with 17 bases between. The germline gives CDR1 ENHRY, CDR2 SYGVKD. The DNA for the CDR3 is TGTGCCATCAGGGGTGGGGGGACGGTCCACGAGCAGTACTTC. Translation gives CAIRGGGTVHEQYF.

The chain uses TRBV11-2 and TRBJ2-1, with 7 bases aligning to TRBD2. CDR3 length equals 16 residues. J was trimmed by 2 bases and V by 4 bases; bases with no gene match: 8. CDR1 and CDR2 from the germline V gene are SGHAT and FQNNGV. The CDR3 protein is CASSWGGGGPYNEQFF. CDR3 bases: TGTGCCAGCAGCTGGGGTGGGGGGGGACCCTACAATGAGCAGTTCTTC.

This sequence joins TRBV12-5 and TRBJ2-5; D perhaps matches TRBD2 (6 bases). Trimming removed 0 bases from V and 14 bases from J, with 16 bases in between. The CDR3 length is 13 residues. The germline CDR1 and CDR2 sequences are LGHNT and FRNRAP. CDR3 nucleotide sequence: TGTGCTAGTGGTTTGGTACTGGGGGGAGCCTTTTACTTC. As protein: CASGLVLGGAFYF.

The chain uses TRBV9 and TRBJ1-5; D is perhaps TRBD1 (5 bases). Trimming left V 4 bases short and J 3 bases short, with 11 bases between. This CDR3 spans 14 amino acids. Germline V CDR1 and CDR2: SGDLS, YYNGEE. The CDR3 protein is CASSPIGVNQPQHF. CDR3 in DNA: TGTGCCAGCAGCCCTATAGGGGTCAATCAGCCCCAGCATTTT.

V usage is TRBV19 and J usage is TRBJ1-1; weak D call: TRBD1 (5 bases). Trimming removed 7 bases at V and 3 bases at J, with 9 bases between. The germline V gene has CDR1 LNHDA and CDR2 SQIVND (reference sequence). This CDR3 contains 12 residues. The CDR3 is CASNTGHTEAFF. The CDR3, as DNA: TGTGCCAGTAATACAGGACACACTGAAGCTTTCTTT.

The chain is built from TRBV6-5 and TRBJ2-2; no definite D call. Looked up from germline, CDR1 is MNHEY and CDR2 is SVGAGI. This CDR3 is built from 15 residues. V was pared by 1 base and J by 3 bases, with 9 bases between. DNA for the CDR3: TGTGCCAGCAGTTACTTTGGCGGCTACACCGGGGAGCTGTTTTTT. Its translation is CASSYFGGYTGELFF.

CDR3 sequence: CASSFAGPYEQYF. The CDR3 DNA reads as TGTGCCAGCAGCTTCGCGGGGCCCTACGAGCAGTACTTC. V is TRBV7-2 and J is TRBJ2-7, with a possible D match to TRBD2 (6 bases). V was clipped by 3 bases and J by 2 bases, with 8 bases between them. The length of the CDR3 is 13 residues. In germline, CDR1 is SGHTA, CDR2 FQGNSA.

J is TRBJ2-1 and V is TRBV18; TRBD1 aligns across 7 bases. The CDR3 length is 14 residues. CDR1 is KGHSH and CDR2 is LQKENI in the germline V gene. V trimming: 8 bases; J trimming: 2 bases; junction bases outside the gene matches: 6. CDR3 in DNA: TGTGCCAGCCAGGGGACAGCTACCTACAATGAGCAGTTCTTC. It translates to CASQGTATYNEQFF.

This chain links TRBV5-1 with TRBJ1-1; 12 bases align to TRBD1. CDR1 and CDR2 (germline): SGHRS, YFSETQ. This CDR3 is 16 amino acids long. V dropped 4 bases and J dropped 5; count of bases not matched to a gene: 9. As DNA, the CDR3 is TGCGCCAGCAGCCCTGGGGACAGGGGGCTGGTAACTGAAGCTTTCTTT. Encoded protein: CASSPGDRGLVTEAFF.

This chain links TRBV5-1 with TRBJ1-4; the D gene is possibly TRBD1 (6 bases). Germline values: CDR1 SGHRS, CDR2 YFSETQ. V was pared by 2 bases and J by 4 bases, with 12 bases between. This CDR3 contains 15 residues. CDR3 sequence (DNA): TGCGCCAGCAGCTTACAGGGATCCTTTAATGAAAAACTGTTTTTT. Its translation: CASSLQGSFNEKLFF. Based on the CDR3 plus reference TRBV5-1 and TRBJ1-4, the full variable domain is KAGVTQTPRYLIKTRGQQVTLSCSPISGHRSVSWYQQTPGQGLQFLFEYFSETQRNKGNFPGRFSGRQFSNSRSEMNVSTLELGDSALYLCASSLQGSFNEKLFFGSGTQLSVL.

This clone has a handful of counts. V is TRBV11-2 and J is TRBJ1-6; maybe TRBD1 (5 bases). The V end was cut by 5 bases, the J end by 6 bases, with 11 bases between. The CDR3 loop spans 14 amino acids. Looked up from germline, CDR1 is SGHAT and CDR2 is FQNNGV. The CDR3 is CASSGTGVNSPLHF. The CDR3 DNA reads as TGTGCCAGCAGCGGTACAGGAGTTAATTCACCCCTCCACTTT.

The chain recombines TRBV7-6 with TRBJ2-3; 13 bases map to TRBD2. The J segment lost 9 bases and the V segment lost 6 bases, leaving 18 bases of the junction unmatched. Germline CDR1 is SGHVS and CDR2 is FNYEAQ. The CDR3 extends over 18 amino acids. The CDR3 coding sequence is TGTGCCAGCAGACGAAAGGGACTAGCGGGGCCAATTGGGGAAACGCAGTATTTT. Its protein is CASRRKGLAGPIGETQYF. The full variable domain, in which reference TRBV7-6 and TRBJ2-3 provide the parts outside the CDR3, is GAGVSQSPRYKVTKRGQDVALRCDPISGHVSLYWYRQALGQGPEFLTYFNYEAQQDKSGLPNDRFSAERPEGSISTLTIQRTEQRDSAMYRCASRRKGLAGPIGETQYFGPGTRLTVL.

A word on this clone: Distinct nucleotide sequences in the sample also encode this CDR3. This chain links TRBV5-1 with TRBJ1-1; D is perhaps TRBD1 (6 bases). This CDR3 has 14 residues. Germline V gives CDR1 SGHRS, CDR2 YFSETQ. Deletions cut 1 base from V and 0 bases from J, with 7 bases between. DNA for the CDR3: TGCGCCAGCAGCTTGACAGGGATGAACACTGAAGCTTTCTTT. This codes for CASSLTGMNTEAFF.

This clone has just one count. V gene TRBV2 combines with J gene TRBJ1-3; TRBD1 matches at 8 bases. Germline CDR1 is SNHLY and CDR2 is FYNNEI. The V and J ends lost 4 bases and 3 bases, in that order; junction bases with no gene match: 2. This CDR3 comprises 14 residues. CDR3 DNA sequence: TGTGCCAGCAGTGGGACAGGGCATGGAAACACCATATATTTT. Translating it yields CASSGTGHGNTIYF.

This sequence joins TRBV5-4 and TRBJ2-5; TRBD1 matches 10 bases. Germline V gives CDR1 SGHNT, CDR2 YYREEE (reference sequence). The CDR3 is 13 amino acids. Unmatched junction bases numbered 1, after V lost 3 bases and J lost 5 bases. CDR3 in DNA: TGTGCCAGCAGCTCGACAGGGGGCGAGACCCAGTACTTC. Its translation is CASSSTGGETQYF.

The chain employs TRBV5-4 and TRBJ2-1; D gene unclear. This CDR3 is built from 13 residues. The germline V gene has CDR1 SGHNT and CDR2 YYREEE (reference sequence). V shed 0 bases and J shed 5 bases, with 6 bases lying between them. Here the CDR3 reads CASSLGRDNEQFF. In nucleotides, the CDR3 is TGTGCCAGCAGCTTGGGACGGGACAATGAGCAGTTCTTC.

The chain is built from TRBV18 and TRBJ1-5; 8 positions match TRBD1. The CDR3 has 15 residues. Germline values: CDR1 KGHSH, CDR2 LQKENI. J gave up 5 bases and V 3 bases, and 6 bases lay outside the gene matches. The DNA for the CDR3 is TGTGCCAGCTCACCCAACAGGGGGTCCGATCAGCCCCAGCATTTT. It translates to CASSPNRGSDQPQHF.

This clone was counted a few times. The CDR3 reads CAWSVHRGGGYTF. The CDR3 DNA reads TGTGCCTGGAGTGTACATAGGGGTGGGGGCTACACCTTC. This chain joins TRBV30 and TRBJ1-2, with TRBD1 as a possible D gene (5 bases). CDR3 size: 13 residues. Deletions cut 0 bases from V and 8 bases from J, with 13 bases between. Germline V gene data show CDR1 as GTSNPN and CDR2 as SVGIG (reference sequence).

J is TRBJ1-5 and V is TRBV30; 9 nucleotides agree with TRBD1. Germline loops: CDR1 GTSNPN, CDR2 SVGIG (reference sequence). The CDR3 has 13 amino acids. With 5 bases clipped from V and 3 bases from J, the junction kept 2 bases outside the gene matches. The CDR3 sequence: CAWGDRVNQPQHF. DNA of the CDR3: TGTGCCTGGGGGGACAGGGTCAATCAGCCCCAGCATTTT.

This sequence joins TRBV19 and TRBJ2-5; TRBD1 agrees at 12 bases. Per the germline V gene, CDR1 is LNHDA and CDR2 is SQIVND (reference sequence). V dropped 5 bases and J dropped 5; count of bases not matched to a gene: 9. This CDR3 is built from 16 residues. The CDR3 DNA reads TGTGCCAGTAGTCAGGGACAGGGGGCGAGTCGGGAGACCCAGTACTTC. This gives the protein CASSQGQGASRETQYF.

The V call is TRBV5-1, the J call TRBJ2-1, with a possible D match to TRBD2 (7 bases). This CDR3 is built from 15 residues. Germline lookup yields CDR1 SGHRS and CDR2 YFSETQ. V was trimmed by 4 bases and J by 7 bases, leaving 18 bases between them. The CDR3 loop reads CASSVGFGGANEQFF. The CDR3 DNA is TGCGCCAGCAGCGTGGGGTTTGGGGGGGCAAATGAGCAGTTCTTC.

This chain uses TRBV7-2 with TRBJ2-5, with a possible D match to TRBD1 (7 bases). CDR1 and CDR2 from the germline V gene are SGHTA and FQGNSA. The CDR3 runs to 15 residues. V lost 2 bases to trimming and J lost 5 bases, with 15 bases between them. CDR3 DNA: TGTGCCAGCAGCTTAAGCCCCCAGGGGGGCGAGACCCAGTACTTC. This translates into CASSLSPQGGETQYF.

This clone was seen a handful of times. The gene calls are TRBV18 and TRBJ2-1; 11 nucleotides match TRBD2. Germline V CDR1 and CDR2: KGHSH, LQKENI. The CDR3 length is 16 residues. V was clipped by 6 bases and J by 6 bases; unmatched bases: 10. The DNA for the CDR3 is TGTGCCAGCTCCCGAACACTAGCGGGGGTCCGCAATGAGCAGTTCTTC. This gives the protein CASSRTLAGVRNEQFF.

This chain joins TRBV9 and TRBJ2-3; 10 bases are shared with TRBD1. In germline, CDR1 is SGDLS, CDR2 YYNGEE. The CDR3 has 18 amino acids. Trimming took 1 base from V and 5 from J; bases not matched to a gene: 13. In nucleotides, the CDR3 is TGTGCCAGCAGCGTATTTCCCGGGGGGACAGGGGTAAAAGATACGCAGTATTTT. This gives the protein CASSVFPGGTGVKDTQYF.

The chain carries TRBV28 and TRBJ1-1, with D possibly being TRBD1 (5 bases). Trimming removed 3 bases at V and 6 bases at J, with 17 bases between. The CDR3 is made up of 15 amino acids. CDR1 and CDR2 (germline): MDHEN, SYDVKM. Written as DNA, the CDR3 is TGTGCCAGCAGTTTGGGGGGGGGAGGGAAGGCTGAAGCTTTCTTT. Residues: CASSLGGGGKAEAFF. The variable domain in full, with the rest retrieved from reference TRBV28 and TRBJ1-1, is DVKVTQSSRYLVKRTGEKVFLECVQDMDHENMFWYRQDPGLGLRLIYFSYDVKMKEKGDIPEGYSVSREKKERFSLILESASTNQTSMYLCASSLGGGGKAEAFFGQGTRLTVV.

V and J are TRBV19 and TRBJ1-2, with 12 bases aligning to TRBD1. Per germline, CDR1 LNHDA and CDR2 SQIVND (reference sequence). Unmatched junction bases numbered 8, after V lost 6 bases and J lost 6 bases. CDR3 length: 15 residues. CDR3 amino acids: CASSSGTGGLDGYTF. CDR3 nucleotide sequence: TGTGCCAGTAGCTCCGGGACAGGGGGCCTGGATGGCTACACCTTC.

This chain links TRBV27 with TRBJ1-4; 9 bases line up with TRBD1. Germline CDR1 is MNHEY and CDR2 is SMNVEV (reference sequence). The CDR3 is 17 amino acids. V dropped 4 bases and J dropped 8; count of bases not matched to a gene: 14. CDR3 nucleotide sequence: TGTGCCAGCAGTTCCTATGTTACAGGGGGCGCGGGGGAAAAACTGTTTTTT. It specifies CASSSYVTGGAGEKLFF. Drawing the rest from reference TRBV27 and TRBJ1-4, the complete variable domain is EAQVTQNPRYLITVTGKKLTVTCSQNMNHEYMSWYRQDPGLGLRQIYYSMNVEVTDKGDVPEGYKVSRKEKRNFPLILESPSPNQTSLYFCASSSYVTGGAGEKLFFGSGTQLSVL.

This rearrangement joins TRBV18 to TRBJ2-5; 8 bases are shared with TRBD1. Germline V gene data show CDR1 as KGHSH and CDR2 as LQKENI. The CDR3 extends over 14 amino acids. The V segment lost 3 bases and the J segment 4 bases; nucleotides outside the gene matches: 4. The CDR3 DNA follows: TGTGCCAGCTCACCCGGACAGGGCCCAGAGACCCAGTACTTC. It is translated as CASSPGQGPETQYF. Drawing the rest from reference TRBV18 and TRBJ2-5, the complete variable domain is NAGVMQNPRHLVRRRGQEARLRCSPMKGHSHVYWYRQLPEEGLKFMVYLQKENIIDESGMPKERFSAEFPKEGPSILRIQQVVRGDSAAYFCASSPGQGPETQYFGPGTRLLVL.